This T cell receptor (beta chain) was documented in a study of blood T cell repertoires in COVID-19. Study at large: Samples came from the United States, Italy and Spain, spanning acute and convalescent COVID-19. In each case, the material was cDNA or gDNA derived from T cells, B-cell-depleted T cells, or PBMCs.

The CDR3 is 15 amino acids. After removal of 2 bases from V and 11 bases from J, the junction contained 8 bases not matched to a gene. Germline V lookup: CDR1 SGHNT, CDR2 YENEEA. Original methodology: Nucleated cell number was recorded as an estimate derived from reference gene primer amplification. Assay used: immunoSEQ multiplex PCR; TCRdb lists only in-frame clones, some missing. V, J and clone size are those of that table, while D and trimming were read from the DNA. The data contain nearly 300,000 clones, approximately 90% of them singletons. This sequence originates from a woman in her 30s who had recovered from COVID-19. The material sequenced was peripheral blood. V gene TRBV11-3 combines with J gene TRBJ2-1, with 11 bases aligning to TRBD2. The CDR3 DNA is TGTGCCAGCAGCTTAACTAGCGGGGGAGACCTACAGCAGTTCTTC. It is translated as CASSLTSGGDLQQFF.